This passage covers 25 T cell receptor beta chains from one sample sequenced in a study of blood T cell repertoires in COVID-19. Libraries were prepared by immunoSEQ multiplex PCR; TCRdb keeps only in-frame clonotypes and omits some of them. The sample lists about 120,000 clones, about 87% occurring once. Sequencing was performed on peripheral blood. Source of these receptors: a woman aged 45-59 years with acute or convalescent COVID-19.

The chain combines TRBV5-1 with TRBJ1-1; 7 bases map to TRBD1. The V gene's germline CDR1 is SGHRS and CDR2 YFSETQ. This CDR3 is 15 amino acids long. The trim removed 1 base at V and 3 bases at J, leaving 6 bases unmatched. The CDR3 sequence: CASSLIQGSDTEAFF. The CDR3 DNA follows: TGCGCCAGCAGCTTGATACAGGGGTCCGACACTGAAGCTTTCTTT.

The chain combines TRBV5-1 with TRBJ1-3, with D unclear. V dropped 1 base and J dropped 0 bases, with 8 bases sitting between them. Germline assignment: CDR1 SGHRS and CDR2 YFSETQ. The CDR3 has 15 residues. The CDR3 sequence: CASSLYRNSGNTIYF. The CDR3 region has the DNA TGCGCCAGCAGCTTGTACAGAAACTCTGGAAACACCATATATTTT.

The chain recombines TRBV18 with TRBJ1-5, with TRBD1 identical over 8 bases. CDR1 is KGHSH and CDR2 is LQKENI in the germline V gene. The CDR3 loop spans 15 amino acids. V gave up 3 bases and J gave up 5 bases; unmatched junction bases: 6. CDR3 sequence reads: CASSPTGDRYQPQHF. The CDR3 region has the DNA TGTGCCAGCTCACCGACAGGGGATAGGTATCAGCCCCAGCATTTT.

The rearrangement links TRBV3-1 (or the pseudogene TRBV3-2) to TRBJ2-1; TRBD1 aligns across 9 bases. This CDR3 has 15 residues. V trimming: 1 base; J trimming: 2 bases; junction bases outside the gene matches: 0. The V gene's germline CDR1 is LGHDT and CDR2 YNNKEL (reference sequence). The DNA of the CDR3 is TGTGCCAGCAGCCAAGGACAGGGGGCCTACAATGAGCAGTTCTTC. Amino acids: CASSQGQGAYNEQFF.

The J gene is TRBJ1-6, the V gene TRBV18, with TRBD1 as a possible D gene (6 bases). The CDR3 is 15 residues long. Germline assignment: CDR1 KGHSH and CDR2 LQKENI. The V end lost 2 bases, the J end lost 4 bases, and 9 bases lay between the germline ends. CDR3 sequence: CASSPGGQYNSPLHF. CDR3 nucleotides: TGTGCCAGCTCACCAGGAGGACAGTATAATTCACCCCTCCACTTT.

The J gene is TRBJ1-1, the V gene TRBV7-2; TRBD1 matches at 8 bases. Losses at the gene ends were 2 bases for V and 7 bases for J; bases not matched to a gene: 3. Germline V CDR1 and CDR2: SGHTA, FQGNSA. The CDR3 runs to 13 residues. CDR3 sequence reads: CASSLRGQVEAFF. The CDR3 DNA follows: TGTGCCAGCAGCTTAAGGGGACAGGTTGAAGCTTTCTTT.

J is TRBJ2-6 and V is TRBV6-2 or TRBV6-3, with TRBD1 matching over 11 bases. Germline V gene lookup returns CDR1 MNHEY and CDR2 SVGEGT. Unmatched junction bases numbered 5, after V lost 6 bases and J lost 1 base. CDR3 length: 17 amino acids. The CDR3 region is CASSQGQGASGANVLTF. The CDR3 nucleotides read TGTGCCAGCAGCCAAGGACAGGGGGCATCTGGGGCCAACGTCCTGACTTTC.

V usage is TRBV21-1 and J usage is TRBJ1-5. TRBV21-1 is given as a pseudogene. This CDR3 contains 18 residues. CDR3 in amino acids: CASSTKRWSPIFDQPQHF. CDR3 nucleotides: TGTGCCAGCAGCACGAAACGGTGGAGCCCGATTTTTGATCAGCCCCAGCATTTT.

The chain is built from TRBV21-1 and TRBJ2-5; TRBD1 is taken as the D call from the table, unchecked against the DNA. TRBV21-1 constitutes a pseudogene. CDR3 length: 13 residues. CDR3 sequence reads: CASTTGYQETQYF. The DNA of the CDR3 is TGTGCCAGCACTACAGGCTACCAAGAGACCCAGTACTTC.

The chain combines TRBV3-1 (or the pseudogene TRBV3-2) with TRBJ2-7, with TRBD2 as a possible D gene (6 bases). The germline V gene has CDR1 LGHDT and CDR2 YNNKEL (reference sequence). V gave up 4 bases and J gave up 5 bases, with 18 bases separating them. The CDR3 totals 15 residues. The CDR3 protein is CASSPIGLNPHEQYF. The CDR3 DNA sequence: TGTGCCAGCAGCCCGATCGGACTAAACCCCCACGAGCAGTACTTC.

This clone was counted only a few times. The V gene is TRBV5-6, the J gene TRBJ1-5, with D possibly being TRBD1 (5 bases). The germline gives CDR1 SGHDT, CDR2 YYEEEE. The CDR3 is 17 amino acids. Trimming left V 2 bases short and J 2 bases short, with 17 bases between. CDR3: CASSFYGGAEGNQPQHF. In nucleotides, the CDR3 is TGTGCCAGCAGCTTTTATGGCGGGGCAGAGGGCAATCAGCCCCAGCATTTT.

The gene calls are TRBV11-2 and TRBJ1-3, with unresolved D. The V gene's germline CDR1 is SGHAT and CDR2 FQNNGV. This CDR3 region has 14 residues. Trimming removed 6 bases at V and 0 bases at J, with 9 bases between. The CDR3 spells CASSIGSSGNTIYF. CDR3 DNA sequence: TGTGCCAGCAGTATCGGGTCCTCTGGAAACACCATATATTTT.

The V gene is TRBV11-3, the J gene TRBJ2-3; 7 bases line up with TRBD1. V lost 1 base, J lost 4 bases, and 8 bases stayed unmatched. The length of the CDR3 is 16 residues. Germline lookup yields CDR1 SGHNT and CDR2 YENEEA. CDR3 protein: CASSLGGGIGADTQYF. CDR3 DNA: TGTGCCAGCAGCTTAGGAGGGGGCATTGGGGCAGATACGCAGTATTTT.

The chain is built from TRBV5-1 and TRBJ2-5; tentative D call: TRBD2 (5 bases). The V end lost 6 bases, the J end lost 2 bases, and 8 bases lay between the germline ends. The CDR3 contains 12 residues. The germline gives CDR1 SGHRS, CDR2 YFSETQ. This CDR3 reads CASTGGQETQYF. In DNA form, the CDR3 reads TGCGCCAGCACAGGAGGACAAGAGACCCAGTACTTC. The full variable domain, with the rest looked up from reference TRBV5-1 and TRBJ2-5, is KAGVTQTPRYLIKTRGQQVTLSCSPISGHRSVSWYQQTPGQGLQFLFEYFSETQRNKGNFPGRFSGRQFSNSRSEMNVSTLELGDSALYLCASTGGQETQYFGPGTRLLVL.

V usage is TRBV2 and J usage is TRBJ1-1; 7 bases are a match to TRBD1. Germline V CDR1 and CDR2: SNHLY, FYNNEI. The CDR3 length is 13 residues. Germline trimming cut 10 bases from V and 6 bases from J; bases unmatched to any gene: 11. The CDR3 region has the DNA TGTGCCACCGGGAGAGACAGGGCTTCTGAAGCTTTCTTT. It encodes CATGRDRASEAFF.

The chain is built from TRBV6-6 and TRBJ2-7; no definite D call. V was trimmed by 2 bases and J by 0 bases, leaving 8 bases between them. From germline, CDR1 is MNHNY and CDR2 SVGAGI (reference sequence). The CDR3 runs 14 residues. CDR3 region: CASSYVESSYEQYF. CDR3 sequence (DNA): TGTGCCAGCAGTTACGTTGAGAGCTCCTACGAGCAGTACTTC.

CDR3 in amino acids: CASSPGAGVGGNQPQHF. The CDR3 coding sequence is TGCGCCAGCAGCCCGGGGGCGGGGGTTGGAGGGAATCAGCCCCAGCATTTT. This chain joins TRBV5-1 and TRBJ1-5, with D maybe TRBD1 (6 bases). CDR3 size: 17 residues. Trimming took off 4 bases at V and 4 bases at J, with 21 bases between the two ends. The germline CDR1 and CDR2 sequences are SGHRS and YFSETQ.

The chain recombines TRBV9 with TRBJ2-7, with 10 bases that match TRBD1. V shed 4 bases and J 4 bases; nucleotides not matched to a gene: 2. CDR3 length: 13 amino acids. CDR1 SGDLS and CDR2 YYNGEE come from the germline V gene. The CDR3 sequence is CASSPGQGYEQYF. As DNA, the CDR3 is TGTGCCAGCAGCCCGGGACAGGGGTACGAGCAGTACTTC.

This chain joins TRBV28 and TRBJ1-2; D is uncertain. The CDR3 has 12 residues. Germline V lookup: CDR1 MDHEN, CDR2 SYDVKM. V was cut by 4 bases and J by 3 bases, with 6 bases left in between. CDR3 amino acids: CASSYSHYGYTF. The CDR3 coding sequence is TGTGCCAGCAGTTACTCCCACTATGGCTACACCTTC.

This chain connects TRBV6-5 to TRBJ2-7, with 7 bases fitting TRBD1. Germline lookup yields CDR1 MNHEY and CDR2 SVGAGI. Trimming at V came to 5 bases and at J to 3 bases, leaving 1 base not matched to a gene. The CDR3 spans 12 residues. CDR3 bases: TGTGCCAGCAGTCGGGACAGCTACGAGCAGTACTTC. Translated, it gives CASSRDSYEQYF.

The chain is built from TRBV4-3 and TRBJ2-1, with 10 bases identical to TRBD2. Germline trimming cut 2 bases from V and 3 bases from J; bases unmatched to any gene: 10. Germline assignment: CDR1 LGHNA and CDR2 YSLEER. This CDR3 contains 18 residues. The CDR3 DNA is TGCGCCAGCAGCCAAAAAGCCCGGACTAGCGGAGGCTACAATGAGCAGTTCTTC. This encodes CASSQKARTSGGYNEQFF.

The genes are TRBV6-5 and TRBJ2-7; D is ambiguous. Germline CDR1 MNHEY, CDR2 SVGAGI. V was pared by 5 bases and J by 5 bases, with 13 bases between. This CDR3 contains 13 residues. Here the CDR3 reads CASSTTVPHEQYF. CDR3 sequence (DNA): TGTGCCAGCAGTACGACTGTTCCCCACGAGCAGTACTTC.

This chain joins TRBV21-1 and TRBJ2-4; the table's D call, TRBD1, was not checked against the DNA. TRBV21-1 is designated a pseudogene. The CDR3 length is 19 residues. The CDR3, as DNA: TGTGCCAGCAGCAACCCGGGACAGGGGGCGTCTAAACTTAAAAACATTCAGTACTTC. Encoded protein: CASSNPGQGASKLKNIQYF.

The DNA of the CDR3 is TGCGCCAGCAGCAACCCGACAGGCCCAAAAACGATTGAAGCTTTCTTT. Protein: CASSNPTGPKTIEAFF. The V call is TRBV5-1, the J call TRBJ1-1; maybe TRBD1 (6 bases). Germline V gene lookup returns CDR1 SGHRS and CDR2 YFSETQ. This CDR3 has 16 residues. With 4 bases removed from V and 7 bases from J, the gap between germline ends came to 23 bases.

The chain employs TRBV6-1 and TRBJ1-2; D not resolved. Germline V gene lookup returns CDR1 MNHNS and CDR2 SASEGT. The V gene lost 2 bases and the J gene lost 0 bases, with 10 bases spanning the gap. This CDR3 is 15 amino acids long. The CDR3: CASSEMAAANYGYTF. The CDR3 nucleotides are TGTGCCAGCAGTGAAATGGCCGCGGCTAACTATGGCTACACCTTC.